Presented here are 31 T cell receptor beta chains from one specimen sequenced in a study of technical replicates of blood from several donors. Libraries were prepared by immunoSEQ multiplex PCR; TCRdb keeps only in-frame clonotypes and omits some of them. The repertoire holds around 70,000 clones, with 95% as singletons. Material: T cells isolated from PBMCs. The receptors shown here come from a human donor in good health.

The CDR3 reads CSSRRGTSYEQYF. The CDR3 coding sequence is TGCAGCTCCCGTAGGGGCACATCCTACGAGCAGTACTTC. V and J are TRBV29-1 and TRBJ2-7; weak D call: TRBD1 (5 bases). This CDR3 is built from 13 residues. Trimming removed 8 bases at V and 1 base at J, with 15 bases between. The germline CDR1 and CDR2 sequences are SQVTM and ANQGSEA.

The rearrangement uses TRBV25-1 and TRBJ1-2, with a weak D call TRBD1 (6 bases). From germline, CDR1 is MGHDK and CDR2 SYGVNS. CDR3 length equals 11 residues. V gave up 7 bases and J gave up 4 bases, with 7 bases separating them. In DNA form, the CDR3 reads TGTGCCAGCACGGACAGCTATGGCTACACCTTC. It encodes CASTDSYGYTF.

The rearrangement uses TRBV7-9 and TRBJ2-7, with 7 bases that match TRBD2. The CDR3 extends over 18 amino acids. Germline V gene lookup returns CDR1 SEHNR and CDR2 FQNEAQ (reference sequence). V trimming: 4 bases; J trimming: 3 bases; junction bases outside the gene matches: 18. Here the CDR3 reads CASSSYRGSSGKLYEQYF. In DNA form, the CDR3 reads TGTGCCAGCAGCTCCTACCGAGGCTCTAGCGGAAAACTCTACGAGCAGTACTTC.

Here the CDR3 reads CASSFYEIQGATYNEQFF. The CDR3 DNA reads as TGTGCCAGCAGTTTTTACGAAATCCAGGGGGCTACCTACAATGAGCAGTTCTTC. This chain links TRBV28 with TRBJ2-1; 8 positions match TRBD1. The germline CDR1 and CDR2 sequences are MDHEN and SYDVKM. The CDR3 sequence is 18 residues long. V lost 3 bases, J lost 2 bases, and 12 bases stayed unmatched.

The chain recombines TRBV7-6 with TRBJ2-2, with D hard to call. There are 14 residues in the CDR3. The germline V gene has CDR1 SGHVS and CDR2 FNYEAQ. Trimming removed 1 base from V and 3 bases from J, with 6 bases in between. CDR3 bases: TGTGCCAGCAGCTTAGTATCGGACACCGGGGAGCTGTTTTTT. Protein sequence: CASSLVSDTGELFF.

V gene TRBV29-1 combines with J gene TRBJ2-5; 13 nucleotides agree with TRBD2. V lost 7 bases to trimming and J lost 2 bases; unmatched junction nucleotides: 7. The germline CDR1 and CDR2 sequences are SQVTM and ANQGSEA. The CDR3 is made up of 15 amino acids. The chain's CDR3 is CSAGTSGTLQETQYF. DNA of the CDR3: TGCAGCGCTGGGACTAGCGGGACGCTACAAGAGACCCAGTACTTC.

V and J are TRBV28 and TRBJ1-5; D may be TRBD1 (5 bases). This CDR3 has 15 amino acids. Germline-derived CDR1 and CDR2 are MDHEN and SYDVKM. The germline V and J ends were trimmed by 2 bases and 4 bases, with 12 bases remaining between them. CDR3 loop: CASSLGTDSNQPQHF. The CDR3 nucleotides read TGTGCCAGCAGTTTAGGAACCGACAGTAATCAGCCCCAGCATTTT.

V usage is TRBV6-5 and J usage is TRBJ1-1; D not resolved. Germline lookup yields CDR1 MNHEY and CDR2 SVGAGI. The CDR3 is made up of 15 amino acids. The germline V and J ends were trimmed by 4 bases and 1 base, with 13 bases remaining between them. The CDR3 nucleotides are TGTGCCAGCAGTTCCCCGACAAGTCCGAACACTGAAGCTTTCTTT. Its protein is CASSSPTSPNTEAFF.

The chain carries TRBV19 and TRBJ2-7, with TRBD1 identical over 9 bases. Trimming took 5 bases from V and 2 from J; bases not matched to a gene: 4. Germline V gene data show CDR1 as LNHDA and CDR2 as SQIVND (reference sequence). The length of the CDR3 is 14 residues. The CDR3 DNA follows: TGTGCCAGTAGTGGGGACAGGGCAACCTACGAGCAGTACTTC. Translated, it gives CASSGDRATYEQYF.

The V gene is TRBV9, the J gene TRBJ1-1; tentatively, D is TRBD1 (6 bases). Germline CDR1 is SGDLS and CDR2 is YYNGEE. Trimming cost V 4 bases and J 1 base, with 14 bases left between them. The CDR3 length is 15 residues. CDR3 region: CASSPFLTGNTEAFF. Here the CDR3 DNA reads TGTGCCAGCAGCCCATTCTTGACAGGGAACACTGAAGCTTTCTTT.

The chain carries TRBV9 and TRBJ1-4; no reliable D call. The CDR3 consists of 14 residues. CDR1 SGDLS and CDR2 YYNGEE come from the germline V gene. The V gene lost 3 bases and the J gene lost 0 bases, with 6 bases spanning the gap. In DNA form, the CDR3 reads TGTGCCAGCAGCGGCGGGACAACTAATGAAAAACTGTTTTTT. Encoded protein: CASSGGTTNEKLFF.

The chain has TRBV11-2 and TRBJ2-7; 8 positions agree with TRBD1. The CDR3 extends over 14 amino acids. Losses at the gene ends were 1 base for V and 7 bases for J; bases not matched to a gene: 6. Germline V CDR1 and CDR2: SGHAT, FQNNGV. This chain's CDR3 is CASSLGGQGWEQYF. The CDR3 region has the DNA TGTGCCAGCAGCTTAGGAGGACAGGGATGGGAGCAGTACTTC. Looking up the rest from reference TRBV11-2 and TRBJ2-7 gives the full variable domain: EAGVAQSPRYKIIEKRQSVAFWCNPISGHATLYWYQQILGQGPKLLIQFQNNGVVDDSQLPKDRFSAERLKGVDSTLKIQPAKLEDSAVYLCASSLGGQGWEQYFGPGTRLTVT.

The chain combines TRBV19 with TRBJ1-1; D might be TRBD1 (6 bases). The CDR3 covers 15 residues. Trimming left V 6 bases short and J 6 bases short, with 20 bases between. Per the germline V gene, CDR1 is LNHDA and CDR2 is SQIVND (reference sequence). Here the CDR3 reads CASRPRRQDIPEAFF. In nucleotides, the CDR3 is TGTGCCAGTAGGCCAAGGCGACAGGATATCCCTGAAGCTTTCTTT.

CDR3 in amino acids: CASSQAGNGYGYTF. DNA of the CDR3: TGTGCCAGCAGCCAGGCAGGTAACGGCTATGGCTACACCTTC. The chain employs TRBV14 and TRBJ1-2; D remains unclear. V lost 3 bases to trimming and J lost 4 bases, with 12 bases between them. The germline gives CDR1 SGHDN, CDR2 FVKESK. The CDR3 loop spans 14 amino acids.

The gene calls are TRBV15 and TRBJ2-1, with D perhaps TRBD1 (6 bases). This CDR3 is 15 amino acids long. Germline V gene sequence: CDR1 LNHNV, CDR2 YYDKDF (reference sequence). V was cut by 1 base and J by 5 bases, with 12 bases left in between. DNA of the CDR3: TGTGCCACCAGCAGAGTGGGGCAGGGGAACAATGAGCAGTTCTTC. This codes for CATSRVGQGNNEQFF.

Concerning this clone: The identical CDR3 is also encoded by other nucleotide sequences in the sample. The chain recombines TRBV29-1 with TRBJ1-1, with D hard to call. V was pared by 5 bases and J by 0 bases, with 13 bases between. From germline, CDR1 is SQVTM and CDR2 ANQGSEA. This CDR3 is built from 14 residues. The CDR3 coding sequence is TGCAGCGTTTCTTTCCAGGCTATGAACACTGAAGCTTTCTTT. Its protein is CSVSFQAMNTEAFF.

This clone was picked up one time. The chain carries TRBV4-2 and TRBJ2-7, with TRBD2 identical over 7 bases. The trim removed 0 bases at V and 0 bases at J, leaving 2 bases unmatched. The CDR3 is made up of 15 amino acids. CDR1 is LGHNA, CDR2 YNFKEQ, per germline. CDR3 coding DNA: TGTGCCAGCAGCCAAGAGGGCGGGAGCTCCTACGAGCAGTACTTC. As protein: CASSQEGGSSYEQYF.

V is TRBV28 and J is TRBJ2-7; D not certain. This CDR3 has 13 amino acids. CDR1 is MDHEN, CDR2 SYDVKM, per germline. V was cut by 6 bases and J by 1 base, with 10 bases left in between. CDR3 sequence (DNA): TGTGCCAGCAGGCCTCTAGAATCCTACGAGCAGTACTTC. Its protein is CASRPLESYEQYF.

The CDR3 is CASSPSEGAVREQFF. CDR3 DNA sequence: TGTGCCAGCAGCCCGTCGGAGGGGGCGGTTAGGGAGCAGTTCTTC. The V gene is TRBV4-2, the J gene TRBJ2-1; D possibly corresponds to TRBD1 (7 bases). CDR1 LGHNA and CDR2 YNFKEQ come from the germline V gene. V was shortened by 4 bases and J by 10 bases, with 20 bases between the two germline ends. This CDR3 has 15 amino acids.

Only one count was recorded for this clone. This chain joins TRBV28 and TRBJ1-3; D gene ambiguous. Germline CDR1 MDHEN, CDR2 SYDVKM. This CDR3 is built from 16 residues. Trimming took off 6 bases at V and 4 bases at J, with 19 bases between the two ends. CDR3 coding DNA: TGTGCCAGCAGCTCTAGCGGGCGGGAAGGGGGAAACACCATATATTTT. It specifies CASSSSGREGGNTIYF.

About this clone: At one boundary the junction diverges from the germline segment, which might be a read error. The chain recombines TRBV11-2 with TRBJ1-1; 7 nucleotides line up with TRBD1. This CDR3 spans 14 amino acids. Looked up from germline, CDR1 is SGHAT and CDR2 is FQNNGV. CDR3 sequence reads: CASRLGQANTEAFF. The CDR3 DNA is TGTGCCAGCAGATTAGGACAGGCGAACACTGAAGCTTTCTTT. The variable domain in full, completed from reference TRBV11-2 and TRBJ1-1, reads EAGVAQSPRYKIIEKRQSVAFWCNPISGHATLYWYQQILGQGPKLLIQFQNNGVVDDSQLPKDRFSAERLKGVDSTLKIQPAKLEDSAVYLCASRLGQANTEAFFGQGTRLTVV.

The CDR3 loop is CASSLNTAGDTEAFF. CDR3 nucleotide sequence: TGTGCCAGCAGCTTAAATACAGCAGGGGACACTGAAGCTTTCTTT. V and J are TRBV7-9 and TRBJ1-1; possible D gene TRBD1, 6 bases. The CDR3 spans 15 residues. Trimming pared 2 bases from V and 3 bases from J, leaving 13 bases between. Germline V gives CDR1 SEHNR, CDR2 FQNEAQ (reference sequence).

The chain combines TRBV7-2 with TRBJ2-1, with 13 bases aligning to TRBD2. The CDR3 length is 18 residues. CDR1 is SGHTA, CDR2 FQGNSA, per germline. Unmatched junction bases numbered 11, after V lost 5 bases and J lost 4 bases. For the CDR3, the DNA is TGTGCCAGCAGCCGACGGACTAGCGGGGGCGGAATATACAATGAGCAGTTCTTC. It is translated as CASSRRTSGGGIYNEQFF.

CDR3 loop: CASSLGMDRNIYGYTF. The CDR3 nucleotides read TGTGCCAGCAGCTTGGGGATGGACAGGAATATCTATGGCTACACCTTC. V usage is TRBV11-1 and J usage is TRBJ1-2; TRBD1 matches 7 bases. The germline gives CDR1 SGHAT, CDR2 FQDESV (reference sequence). The CDR3 sequence is 16 residues long. Trimming cost V 3 bases and J 4 bases; bases outside gene matches: 11.

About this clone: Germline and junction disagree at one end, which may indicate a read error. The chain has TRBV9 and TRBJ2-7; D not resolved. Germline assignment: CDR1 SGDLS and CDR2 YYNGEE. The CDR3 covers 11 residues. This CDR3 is CASSASSEQYF. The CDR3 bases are TGTGCCAGCAGCGCCTCCTCCGAGCAGTACTTC.

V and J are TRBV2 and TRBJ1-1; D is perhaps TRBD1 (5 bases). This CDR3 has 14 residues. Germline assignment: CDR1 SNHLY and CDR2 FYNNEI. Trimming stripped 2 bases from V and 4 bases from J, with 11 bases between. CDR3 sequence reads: CASSESGAGTEAFF. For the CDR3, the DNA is TGTGCCAGCAGTGAAAGTGGGGCTGGCACTGAAGCTTTCTTT.

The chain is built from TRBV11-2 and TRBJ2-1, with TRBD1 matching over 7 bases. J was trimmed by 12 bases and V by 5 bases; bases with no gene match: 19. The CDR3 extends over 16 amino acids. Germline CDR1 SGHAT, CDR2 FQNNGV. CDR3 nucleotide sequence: TGTGCCAGCAGCGAAATAGCACGGGACAGAATTTCAGGGCAGTTCTTC. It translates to CASSEIARDRISGQFF.

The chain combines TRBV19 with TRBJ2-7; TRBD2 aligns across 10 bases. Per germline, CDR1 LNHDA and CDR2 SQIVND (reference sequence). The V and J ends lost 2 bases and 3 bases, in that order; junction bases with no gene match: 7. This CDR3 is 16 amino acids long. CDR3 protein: CASSISGGALSYEQYF. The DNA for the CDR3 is TGTGCCAGTAGTATAAGCGGGGGGGCCTTGAGCTACGAGCAGTACTTC.

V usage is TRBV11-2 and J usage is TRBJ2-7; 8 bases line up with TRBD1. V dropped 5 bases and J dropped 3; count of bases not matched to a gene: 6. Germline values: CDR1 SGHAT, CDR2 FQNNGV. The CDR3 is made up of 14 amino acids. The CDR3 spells CASSPGQGDYEQYF. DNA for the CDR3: TGTGCCAGCAGCCCCGGACAGGGTGACTACGAGCAGTACTTC.

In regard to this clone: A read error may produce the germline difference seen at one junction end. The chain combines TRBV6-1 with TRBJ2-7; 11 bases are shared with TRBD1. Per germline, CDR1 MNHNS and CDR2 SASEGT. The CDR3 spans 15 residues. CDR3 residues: CATSWGTGGYHEQYF. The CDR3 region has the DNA TGTGCCACCAGTTGGGGGACAGGGGGATATCACGAGCAGTACTTC.

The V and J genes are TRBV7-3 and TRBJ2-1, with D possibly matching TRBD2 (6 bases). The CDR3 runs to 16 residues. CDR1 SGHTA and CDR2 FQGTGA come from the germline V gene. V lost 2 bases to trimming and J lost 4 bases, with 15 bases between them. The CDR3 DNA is TGTGCCAGCAGCTTATCCCTTGGCGGGGCTTACAATGAGCAGTTCTTC. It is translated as CASSLSLGGAYNEQFF.